These T cell receptor beta chains were read from a single sample in a study of blood T cell repertoires in COVID-19. Produced via immunoSEQ multiplex PCR; TCRdb's table is partial and in-frame only. The sample lists about 210,000 clones; about four fifths were seen once. The sequenced material came from peripheral blood. These receptors all come from a woman between 45 and 60 years old with active or convalescent COVID-19. Both conserved end residues are part of each CDR3. D genes are given only for firm matches. Size is stated for part of the rows, as once, few or many counts, or as a class when the clone is expanded.

d_call cdr3_length j_call v_call clone_size cdr3_aa cdr3_nt
TRBD1 14 TRBJ1-5 TRBV10-3 - CAAGPQGAHQPQHF TGTGCCGCCGGGCCACAGGGGGCCCATCAGCCCCAGCATTTT
TRBD2 14 TRBJ2-4 TRBV9 - CASSRGGREDIQYF TGTGCCAGCAGTCGGGGCGGGAGGGAGGACATTCAGTACTTC
TRBD1 14 TRBJ1-2 TRBV6-5 - CASSYATGGRGYTF TGTGCCAGCAGTTACGCGACAGGGGGCCGTGGCTACACCTTC
TRBD1 13 TRBJ1-6 TRBV19 - CASSGTANTPLHF TGTGCCAGTAGTGGGACAGCCAATACACCCCTCCACTTT
TRBD1 13 TRBJ1-1 TRBV5-1 - CASSGQGGTEAFF TGCGCCAGCAGCGGACAGGGGGGCACTGAAGCTTTCTTT
TRBD1 16 TRBJ2-6 TRBV5-1 - CASSLDRGTGANVLTF TGCGCCAGCAGCTTGGACAGGGGAACTGGGGCCAACGTCCTGACTTTC
TRBD1 15 TRBJ1-5 TRBV2 - CASTETGYSNQPQHF TGTGCCAGCACCGAGACAGGGTATAGCAATCAGCCCCAGCATTTT
TRBD1 15 TRBJ1-6 TRBV3-1/TRBV3-2 - CASSQGDRGSSPLHF TGTGCCAGCAGCCAAGGTGACAGGGGGAGTTCACCCCTCCACTTT
- 13 TRBJ1-6 TRBV7-9 - CASSLDENSPLHF TGTGCCAGCAGCTTAGACGAGAATTCACCCCTCCACTTT
TRBD2 15 TRBJ2-2 TRBV20-1 few CSASRTSGGTGELFF TGCAGTGCTAGTAGGACTAGCGGGGGGACCGGGGAGCTGTTTTTT
- 15 TRBJ2-7 TRBV15 - CATSREGSRGSEQYF TGTGCCACCAGCAGAGAGGGTAGCAGGGGTAGCGAGCAGTACTTC
- 14 TRBJ1-5 TRBV2 - CASSTGLSNQPQHF TGTGCCAGCAGCACGGGACTCAGCAATCAGCCCCAGCATTTT
- 14 TRBJ1-2 TRBV7-8 - CASSLMAANYGYTF TGTGCCAGCAGCTTAATGGCTGCTAACTATGGCTACACCTTC
- 14 TRBJ1-1 TRBV30 - CAWSSGERNTEAFF TGTGCCTGGAGCTCGGGGGAGCGGAACACTGAAGCTTTCTTT
- 11 TRBJ2-1 TRBV30 - CAWAPGNEQFF TGTGCCTGGGCGCCGGGGAATGAGCAGTTCTTC
- 12 TRBJ2-7 TRBV29-1 once CSVELPQGEQYF TGCAGCGTTGAACTGCCTCAGGGCGAGCAGTACTTC
- 15 TRBJ1-3 TRBV30 - CAWSRASLSGNTIYF TGTGCCTGGAGTAGAGCGTCACTCTCTGGAAACACCATATATTTT
- 15 TRBJ2-1 TRBV7-2 - CASSLEPSSYNEQFF TGTGCCAGCAGCTTAGAGCCGAGCTCCTACAATGAGCAGTTCTTC
TRBD1 17 TRBJ2-2 TRBV11-2 - CASSLDPTGLDTGELFF TGTGCCAGCAGCTTAGATCCGACAGGGTTGGACACCGGGGAGCTGTTTTTT
- 14 TRBJ1-3 TRBV14 once CASSRWTSGNTIYF TGTGCCAGCAGCAGATGGACATCTGGAAACACCATATATTTT
- 15 TRBJ1-6 TRBV6-5 - CASSYSAGSSSPLHF TGTGCCAGCAGTTACTCTGCAGGGTCCAGTTCACCCCTCCACTTT
TRBD2 18 TRBJ2-3 TRBV7-2 - CASSLVPTSGRAADTQYF TGTGCCAGCAGCTTAGTTCCCACTAGCGGGAGGGCCGCAGATACGCAGTATTTT
- 14 TRBJ1-2 TRBV29-1 - CSVELAGGDYGYTF TGCAGCGTCGAGTTAGCTGGAGGGGACTATGGCTACACCTTC
TRBD2 17 TRBJ2-7 TRBV9 - CASSSSPMTAGGYEQYF TGTGCCAGCAGCAGTTCCCCCATGACTGCGGGGGGTTACGAGCAGTACTTC
TRBD1 15 TRBJ1-5 TRBV4-1 - CASSQGDRGRQPQHF TGCGCCAGCAGCCAGGGGGACAGGGGGCGACAGCCCCAGCATTTT
- 12 TRBJ1-1 TRBV12-3/TRBV12-4 few CASSPSYTEAFF TGTGCCAGCAGTCCCTCTTACACTGAAGCTTTCTTT
- 15 TRBJ2-3 TRBV6-4 few CASSGEADGFDTQYF TGTGCCAGCAGTGGAGAAGCGGACGGGTTCGATACGCAGTATTTT
- 15 TRBJ2-2 TRBV11-2 - CASSVQGFGTGELFF TGTGCCAGCAGCGTACAGGGATTTGGGACCGGGGAGCTGTTTTTT
- 12 TRBJ2-3 TRBV6-5 - CASSSTLDTQYF TGTGCCAGCAGCTCAACATTGGATACGCAGTATTTT
- 11 TRBJ2-5 TRBV20-1 - CSAYQTGTQYF TGCAGTGCTTACCAAACGGGGACCCAGTACTTC
TRBD1 14 TRBJ2-1 TRBV19 - CASSSGTGALAQFF TGTGCCAGTAGCTCCGGGACAGGGGCACTGGCGCAGTTCTTC
- 15 TRBJ1-6 TRBV14 once CASSQVQLGDSPLHF TGTGCCAGCAGCCAAGTCCAGCTCGGGGATTCACCCCTCCACTTT
TRBD1 14 TRBJ2-2 TRBV10-3 once CAIRQGARTGELFF TGTGCCATCAGACAGGGGGCGCGGACCGGGGAGCTGTTTTTT
- 14 TRBJ1-1 TRBV15 - CATSPRYGPTEAFF TGTGCCACCAGCCCACGATATGGGCCCACTGAAGCTTTCTTT
- 15 TRBJ1-2 TRBV28 - CASSFHAGLTLGYTF TGTGCCAGCAGTTTCCATGCAGGATTAACCCTCGGCTACACCTTC
TRBD2 14 TRBJ2-7 TRBV10-3 - CAISGAGGTRGQYF TGTGCCATCAGTGGAGCGGGAGGGACCCGAGGGCAGTACTTC
- 15 TRBJ1-4 TRBV5-8 - CASSEDSFPGEKLFF TGTGCCAGCAGTGAAGACAGCTTCCCCGGGGAAAAACTGTTTTTT
TRBD1 14 TRBJ2-2 TRBV28 - CASLDRGNTGELFF TGTGCCAGCCTGGACAGGGGGAACACCGGGGAGCTGTTTTTT
- 15 TRBJ1-1 TRBV5-8 - CASSWASGRNTEAFF TGTGCCAGCAGCTGGGCGTCCGGGAGGAACACTGAAGCTTTCTTT
TRBD1 15 TRBJ1-2 TRBV27 - CASSEPGQGYYGYTF TGTGCCAGCAGTGAGCCGGGACAGGGGTACTATGGCTACACCTTC
- 16 TRBJ1-5 TRBV19 - CASSTLGDGNHQPQHF TGTGCCAGTAGTACGCTAGGGGATGGGAATCATCAGCCCCAGCATTTT
- 14 TRBJ1-1 TRBV19 once CASSTAGINTEAFF TGTGCCAGTAGTACGGCCGGGATAAACACTGAAGCTTTCTTT
- 17 TRBJ2-7 TRBV4-2 - CASSQEGAGPSSYEQYF TGTGCCAGCAGCCAGGAGGGGGCAGGGCCCAGCTCCTACGAGCAGTACTTC
TRBD1 14 TRBJ1-3 TRBV2 few CASRGQGLGNTIYF TGTGCCAGCAGGGGACAGGGATTAGGAAACACCATATATTTT
TRBD2 16 TRBJ2-2 TRBV2 - CASRSSGRAHTGELFF TGTGCCAGTAGAAGCAGCGGGAGGGCCCACACCGGGGAGCTGTTTTTT
- 16 TRBJ1-1 TRBV6-2/TRBV6-3 - CASSYYQPTMNTEAFF TGTGCCAGCAGTTACTACCAACCGACAATGAACACTGAAGCTTTCTTT